The source of this T cell receptor beta chain is a study of PD-1 blockade in classical Hodgkin lymphoma. Assay: immunoSEQ multiplex PCR; the TCRdb copy retains only in-frame clones and omits some. This sample has under 75,000 clones, with about 88% found just once. All patients experienced relapse after autologous stem cell transplantation, and brentuximab vedotin exposure was variable. Trimming took 6 bases from V and 6 from J, leaving 17 bases between them. Germline loops: CDR1 LNHDA, CDR2 SQIVND (reference sequence). There are 14 residues in the CDR3. The chain couples TRBV19 to TRBJ1-2, with no clear D. The sequence was collected from a human donor with classical Hodgkin lymphoma. Here the sequenced sample was peripheral blood mononuclear cells (PBMCs), taken before the second cycle of nivolumab. This CDR3 is CASRRNSLTDGYTF. CDR3 sequence (DNA): TGTGCCAGTAGGAGGAACAGCCTAACAGATGGCTACACCTTC.